Below are 8 T cell receptor beta chains sequenced from a single sample in a study of cytomegalovirus exposure and HLA in healthy donors. A multiplex PCR was run with 60 Vbeta primers and 13 Jbeta primers. The protocol was immunoSEQ multiplex PCR, while the TCRdb copy is restricted to in-frame clones and leaves out a portion. The sample holds over 75,000 clones, 70% to 90% seen once. Sequencing was performed on PBMCs. The receptors here all came from a woman aged 18-29 years in good health and CMV-seropositive.

V and J are TRBV25-1 and TRBJ2-2; the D gene is possibly TRBD1 (6 bases). CDR1 and CDR2 (germline): MGHDK, SYGVNS. This CDR3 contains 14 residues. V was shortened by 4 bases and J by 5 bases, with 11 bases between the two germline ends. This CDR3 is CASSATGYTGELFF. Written as DNA, the CDR3 is TGTGCCAGCAGTGCCACAGGGTATACCGGGGAGCTGTTTTTT. Using reference TRBV25-1 and TRBJ2-2 for the parts outside the CDR3, the full variable domain is EADIYQTPRYLVIGTGKKITLECSQTMGHDKMYWYQQDPGMELHLIHYSYGVNSTEKGDLSSESTVSRIRTEHFPLTLESARPSHTSQYLCASSATGYTGELFFGEGSRLTVL.

This clone is a singleton in its sample. The rearrangement joins TRBV6-1 to TRBJ1-5; tentatively, D is TRBD1 (5 bases). CDR1 is MNHNS and CDR2 is SASEGT in the germline V gene. This CDR3 region has 15 residues. Trimming stripped 10 bases from V and 5 bases from J, with 21 bases between. CDR3 in DNA: TGTGCCATCCAGATTTCGGGGGATAAGTATCAGCCCCAGCATTTT. It specifies CAIQISGDKYQPQHF.

The J gene is TRBJ2-2, the V gene TRBV2, with TRBD1 matching over 7 bases. V lost 8 bases, J lost 4 bases, and 4 bases stayed unmatched. The germline V gene has CDR1 SNHLY and CDR2 FYNNEI. The CDR3 runs 13 residues. The CDR3 DNA sequence: TGTGCCAGCGAGACAGGGACCACCGGGGAGCTGTTTTTT. It specifies CASETGTTGELFF.

The table lists this clone with a few counts. This chain connects TRBV27 to TRBJ2-7; the D gene is possibly TRBD1 (6 bases). Trimming pared 4 bases from V and 3 bases from J, leaving 13 bases between. CDR1 is MNHEY and CDR2 is SMNVEV in the germline V gene (reference sequence). The CDR3 is made up of 14 amino acids. Written as DNA, the CDR3 is TGTGCCAGCAGTTCCGACAGGCTCAACTACGAGCAGTACTTC. Translating gives CASSSDRLNYEQYF.

This chain uses TRBV2 with TRBJ2-3, with 11 bases identical to TRBD2. CDR1 and CDR2 (germline): SNHLY, FYNNEI. With 3 bases clipped from V and 5 bases from J, the junction kept 7 bases outside the gene matches. The length of the CDR3 is 16 residues. In nucleotides, the CDR3 is TGTGCCAGCAGTGACCTAACTAGCGGGAGACTAGATACGCAGTATTTT. The encoded protein is CASSDLTSGRLDTQYF.

The V call is TRBV10-2, the J call TRBJ1-6; 9 bases line up with TRBD1. V dropped 7 bases and J dropped 10; count of bases not matched to a gene: 5. In germline, CDR1 is WSHSY, CDR2 SAAADI. The CDR3 totals 13 residues. The CDR3 spells CASISDRGSPLHF. CDR3 nucleotide sequence: TGCGCCAGCATCTCGGACAGGGGCTCACCCCTCCACTTT.

The chain has TRBV11-2 and TRBJ2-2; 7 bases agree with TRBD1. The CDR3 runs 15 residues. Germline trimming cut 5 bases from V and 6 bases from J; bases unmatched to any gene: 9. Germline CDR1 and CDR2: SGHAT and FQNNGV. The CDR3 DNA is TGTGCCAGCAGCCAAGACAGGGCCGGGGCCGGGGAGCTGTTTTTT. This sequence encodes CASSQDRAGAGELFF. The variable domain in full, completed from reference TRBV11-2 and TRBJ2-2, reads EAGVAQSPRYKIIEKRQSVAFWCNPISGHATLYWYQQILGQGPKLLIQFQNNGVVDDSQLPKDRFSAERLKGVDSTLKIQPAKLEDSAVYLCASSQDRAGAGELFFGEGSRLTVL.

The chain recombines TRBV5-1 with TRBJ1-1; D is undetermined. The CDR3 totals 16 residues. Germline CDR1 is SGHRS and CDR2 is YFSETQ. Trimming left V 3 bases short and J 0 bases short, with 15 bases between. This CDR3 is CASSSEVGPLNTEAFF. Here the CDR3 DNA reads TGCGCCAGCAGCTCTGAGGTAGGCCCGTTGAACACTGAAGCTTTCTTT. Together with reference TRBV5-1 and TRBJ1-1, the CDR3 gives the full variable domain: KAGVTQTPRYLIKTRGQQVTLSCSPISGHRSVSWYQQTPGQGLQFLFEYFSETQRNKGNFPGRFSGRQFSNSRSEMNVSTLELGDSALYLCASSSEVGPLNTEAFFGQGTRLTVV.